This TCR beta chain originates from a study of T cells after yellow fever vaccination (dated by TCRdb to the late 2010s). As for the study more broadly: The SMART-Seq v4 Ultra Low Input RNA kit was used to prepare libraries from fractions with low cell numbers. To follow T-cell clones before and after both primary and booster YFV17D yellow fever vaccination, bulk TCR alpha and beta repertoires underwent longitudinal sequencing. The cohort comprised two healthy male donors, one aged 18 to 30 and one aged 30 to 40 years. Blood samples were taken at several timepoints before and after primary and secondary immunization, and bulk PBMC replicates and cell subsets were isolated.

The label giving this sample's treatment or condition can be read as: live attenuated yellow fever vaccine strain. At every blood-draw timepoint, two biological replicates of bulk PBMCs were collected. PBMCs were isolated from peripheral blood using a standard Ficoll-Paque protocol. RNA was extracted with TriZol from bulk PBMCs, CD4 and CD8 fractions, and dextramer-positive and dextramer-negative fractions. On this clonotype: No cognate antigen has been identified for it. No base-level quality is on record; no much larger clone is a single base apart.

TCR cDNA was synthesized by 5'RACE template switching, which introduced a universal primer site and unique molecular identifiers. Priming of cDNA synthesis was performed from both the TCR alpha and TCR beta constant segments. Library amplification used two PCR steps, and the second PCR step added sample barcodes and sequencing adapters. Sequencing of libraries was performed on Illumina HiSeq 2500 (2x100 bp) or NovaSeq (2x150 bp). In the source study's methods: Demultiplexing of reads and collapsing into UMI consensus sequences were performed with MIGEC, and V(D)J alignment was carried out with MiXCR. Vaccine-responding clonotypes were identified with edgeR using replicate PBMC samples, with FDR below 0.01 and a log2 fold change above 5 up to day 15 being required. Bulk clonotypes were assigned CD4 or CD8 identity according to which sequenced CD4 or CD8 repertoire held them at higher abundance. TCRdb applied fastp at Q25 and MiXCR to the public reads, then kept only in-frame beta chains. Each entry is one CDR3 protein sequence, shown with its most common DNA and genes. Here the V and J calls rest on TCRdb's processing, not on the authors' analysis. For this sample there are 400,000 or so distinct CDR3 sequences; about 9.9% appear just once. In total, the top ten clones hold 18% of the sample.

Results the study describes overall, beyond this receptor: Only a couple of donors were included in the study, so the extent to which the findings can be generalized is limited. Compared with the primary T-cell response, the secondary T-cell response was faster but weaker, reaching its peak on day 5 rather than on day 15. A small share of clonotypes was detected in both CD4 and CD8 compartments, with the overlap likely arising from convergent recombination. FACS-sorted repertoires could contain abundant contaminating clonotypes from the bulk population, so computational filtering was required. Most clones expanded after primary vaccination (96% of CD4 and roughly 90% of CD8) were re-detected after the booster, suggesting that broad memory maintenance occurred.

Trimming costs V 5 bases and J 0 bases, and their ends lie 15 bases apart. Per the germline V gene, MNHEY is the CDR1 and SVGEGT is the CDR2. The CDR3 sequence holds 16 residues, the cysteine and phenylalanine included. Only the CDR3 DNA is retained, 48 bases long and in frame from the first base. The input for sequencing was PBMCs, taken on the day of the first yellow fever vaccination. The receptor chain draws on TRBV6-2 or TRBV6-3 and TRBJ2-3; confidence is insufficient to name the D gene. The clonotype originates from a man in his late teens or twenties who received the YFV17D yellow fever vaccine. The nucleotides are TGTGCCAGCAGTCCAATTGCCGTACCTAGCACAGATACGCAGTATTTT. Translated, it reads CASSPIAVPSTDTQYF.